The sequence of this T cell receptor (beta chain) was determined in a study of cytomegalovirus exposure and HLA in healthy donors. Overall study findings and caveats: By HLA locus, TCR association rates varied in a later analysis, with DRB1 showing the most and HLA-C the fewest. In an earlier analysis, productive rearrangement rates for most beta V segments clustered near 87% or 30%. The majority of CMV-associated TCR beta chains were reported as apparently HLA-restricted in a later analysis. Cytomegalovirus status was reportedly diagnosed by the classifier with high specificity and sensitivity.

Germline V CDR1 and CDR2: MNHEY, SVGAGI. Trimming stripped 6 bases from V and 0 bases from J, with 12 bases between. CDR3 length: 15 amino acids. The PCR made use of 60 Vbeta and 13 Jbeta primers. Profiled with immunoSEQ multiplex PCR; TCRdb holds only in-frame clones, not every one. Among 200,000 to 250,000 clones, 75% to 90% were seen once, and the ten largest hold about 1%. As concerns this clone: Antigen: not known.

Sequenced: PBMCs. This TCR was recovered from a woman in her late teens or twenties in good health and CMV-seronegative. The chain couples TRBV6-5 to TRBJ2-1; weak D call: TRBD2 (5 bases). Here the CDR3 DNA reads TGTGCCAGCAGCCCGAGCGGATACTCCTACAATGAGCAGTTCTTC. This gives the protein CASSPSGYSYNEQFF.